This record covers a single TCR beta chain. Its antigen remains unknown. Other nucleotide sequences in the sample specify the same CDR3. The sample originates from a study of OX40 agonist ivuxolimab in advanced cancers. Study-wide background: An anti-OX40 (CD134) antibody with agonistic activity, ivuxolimab, was administered to patients. The mean age was roughly 60 years, ranging from about 23 to 79, with about four fifths of participants male.

Study findings and constraints: There was clonal expansion of CD4+ and CD8+ blood T cells by week 6 at 0.1 to 3.0 mg/kg.

The protocol was immunoSEQ multiplex PCR, while the TCRdb copy is restricted to in-frame clones and leaves out a portion. Among about 110,000 clones listed, roughly 87% were seen once. This CDR3 spans 15 amino acids. The V segment lost 0 bases and the J segment 4 bases; nucleotides outside the gene matches: 2. Germline CDR1 MNHEY, CDR2 SVGAGI. V is TRBV6-5 and J is TRBJ1-5, with 8 bases aligning to TRBD1. The source is an adult with an advanced solid tumor such as melanoma, head and neck, liver or kidney cancer. This specimen was CD4+ or CD8+ T cells sorted from blood, taken in a trial of the OX40 agonist ivuxolimab. The CDR3 nucleotides read TGTGCCAGCAGTTACTCTGGGACAGGAAATCAGCCCCAGCATTTT. This codes for CASSYSGTGNQPQHF.